This section outlines one T cell receptor (beta chain) sequence together with its context. The data are from a study of Tregs in tolerant kidney transplant recipients. V lost 9 bases and J lost 7; bases outside the gene matches: 11. The CDR3 runs 13 residues. Germline CDR1 LNHDA, CDR2 SQIVND (reference sequence). Libraries were prepared by immunoSEQ multiplex PCR; TCRdb keeps only in-frame clonotypes and omits some of them. The table records tens of thousands of clones, less than 90% of them present only once. The chain joins TRBV19 to TRBJ2-7; 8 positions match TRBD2. This material consisted of CD4+ T cells from blood, taken before the transplant. This TCR derives from a human donor who received a combined kidney and bone marrow transplant. The CDR3 coding sequence is TGTGCCAGCCGAAGCGGGAGCTTCGGTGAGCAGTACTTC. Translation gives CASRSGSFGEQYF.